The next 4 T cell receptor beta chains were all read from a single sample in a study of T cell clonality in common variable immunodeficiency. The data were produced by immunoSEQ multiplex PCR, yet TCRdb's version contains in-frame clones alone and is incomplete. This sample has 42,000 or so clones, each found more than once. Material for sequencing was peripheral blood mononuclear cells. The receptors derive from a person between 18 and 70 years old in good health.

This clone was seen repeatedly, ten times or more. Incomplete CDR3 DNA: TGTGCCAGCAGTTGGGGACTAGTCCCTGAG. Its translation is CASSWGLVPE. The entire CDR3 protein is CASSWGLVPEQFF. The chain joins TRBV28 to TRBJ2-1, with 8 nucleotides matching TRBD2. The read terminates 3 residues ahead of where the CDR3 ends, so the germline J gene completes it. There are 13 residues in the CDR3. Looked up from germline, CDR1 is MDHEN and CDR2 is SYDVKM. The V and J ends lost 4 bases and 9 bases, in that order; junction bases with no gene match: 5. Full variable domain (rest looked up from reference TRBV28 and TRBJ2-1): DVKVTQSSRYLVKRTGEKVFLECVQDMDHENMFWYRQDPGLGLRLIYFSYDVKMKEKGDIPEGYSVSREKKERFSLILESASTNQTSMYLCASSWGLVPEQFFGPGTRLTVL.

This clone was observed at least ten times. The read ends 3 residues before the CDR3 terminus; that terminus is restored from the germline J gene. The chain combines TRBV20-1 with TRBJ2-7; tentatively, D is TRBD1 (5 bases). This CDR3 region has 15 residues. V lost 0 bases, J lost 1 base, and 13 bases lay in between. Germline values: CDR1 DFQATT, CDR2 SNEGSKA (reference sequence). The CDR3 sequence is CSARDWSAGSYEQYF. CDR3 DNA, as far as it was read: TGCAGTGCTAGAGATTGGTCGGCAGGGTCCTACGAG.

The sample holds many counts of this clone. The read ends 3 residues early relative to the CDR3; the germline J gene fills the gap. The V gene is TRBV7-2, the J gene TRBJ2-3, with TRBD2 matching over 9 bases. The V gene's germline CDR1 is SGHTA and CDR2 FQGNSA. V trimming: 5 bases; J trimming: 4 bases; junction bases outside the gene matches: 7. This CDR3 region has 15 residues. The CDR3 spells CASSLSGSTADTQYF. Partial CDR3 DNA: TGTGCCAGCAGCCTTAGCGGGAGTACCGCAGATACG.

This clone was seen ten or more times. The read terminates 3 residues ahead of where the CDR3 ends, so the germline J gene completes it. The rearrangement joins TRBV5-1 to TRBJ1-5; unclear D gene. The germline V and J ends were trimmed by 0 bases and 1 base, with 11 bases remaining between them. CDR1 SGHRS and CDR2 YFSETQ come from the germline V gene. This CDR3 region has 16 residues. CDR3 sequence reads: CASSLGFSGSNQPQHF. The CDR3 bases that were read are TGCGCCAGCAGCTTGGGTTTCTCCGGGAGCAATCAGCCC.